Listed below are T cell receptor beta chains from one sample, sequenced in a study of breast tumors, draining lymph nodes, adjacent tissues. TCRdb fed the multiplex PCR reads into MiXCR, producing one record per CDR3 protein. The data show 150,000 to 200,000 distinct CDR3 sequences, approximately 30% seen once. What was sequenced was axillary lymph node tissue. All receptors come from a female donor with breast cancer. Some clones in this sample may be carry-over from other donors' samples. Both conserved end residues are part of each CDR3. D genes are given only for firm matches. Clone sizes are given selectively: once, few, many, or a class where the clone is expanded.

many	TRBV13	TRBJ1-1	NA	CASSLAGMNTEAFF	TGTGCCAGCAGCTTAGCGGGCATGAACACTGAAGCTTTCTTT
NA	TRBV20-1	TRBJ2-1	NA	CSARDMDGLAPYNEQFF	TGCAGTGCTAGAGATATGGATGGTCTAGCCCCCTACAATGAGCAGTTCTTC
NA	TRBV5-5	TRBJ1-1	NA	CASSLDNTEAFF	TGTGCCAGCAGCTTAGACAACACTGAAGCTTTCTTT
many	TRBV24-1	TRBJ2-7	TRBD2	CATSDQAPGLPTYEQYF	TGTGCCACCAGTGATCAAGCCCCGGGACTACCAACCTACGAGCAGTACTTC
NA	TRBV27	TRBJ2-7	NA	CASSPTPWRVIYEQYF	TGTGCCAGCAGTCCGACTCCGTGGCGGGTGATCTACGAGCAGTACTTC
NA	TRBV9	TRBJ1-3	NA	CASSRAPGDSGNTIYF	TGTGCCAGCAGCCGAGCCCCGGGGGATTCTGGAAACACCATATATTTT
NA	TRBV18	TRBJ2-3	TRBD2	CASSPNLRGGTDTQYF	TGTGCCAGCTCACCAAACTTGCGGGGGGGCACAGATACGCAGTATTTT
many	TRBV27	TRBJ1-6	NA	CASSLIDYNSPLHF	TGTGCCAGCAGTTTGATCGACTATAATTCACCCCTCCACTTT
NA	TRBV12-3/TRBV12-4	TRBJ2-5	NA	CASSLVGEGQPQYF	TGTGCCAGCAGTTTAGTAGGGGAAGGGCAGCCCCAGTACTTC
few	TRBV28	TRBJ2-3	TRBD2	CASSPSPTLAEVSTDTQYF	TGTGCCAGCAGTCCTTCACCCACACTAGCGGAAGTTAGCACAGATACGCAGTATTTT
many	TRBV6-5	TRBJ1-4	NA	CASSTPGPHEKLFF	TGTGCCAGCAGTACCCCCGGGCCTCATGAAAAACTGTTTTTT
NA	TRBV7-9	TRBJ1-1	NA	CASSRTAMNTEAFF	TGTGCCAGCAGCAGGACAGCCATGAACACTGAAGCTTTCTTT
NA	TRBV19	TRBJ2-2	TRBD2	CASRDGGAVGKAGELFF	TGTGCCAGTAGGGACGGGGGGGCGGTAGGTAAAGCCGGGGAGCTGTTTTTT
many	TRBV7-2	TRBJ2-1	TRBD1	CASRTGTGSYNEQFF	TGTGCCAGCCGCACCGGGACAGGGTCCTACAATGAGCAGTTCTTC
NA	TRBV9	TRBJ1-3	NA	CASSKRLAGNTIYF	TGTGCCAGCAGCAAAAGACTAGCGGGAAACACCATATATTTT
NA	TRBV29-1	TRBJ1-2	NA	CSVGGSAGDNYGYTF	TGCAGCGTCGGTGGGTCCGCAGGTGATAACTATGGCTACACCTTC
NA	TRBV9	TRBJ1-5	NA	CASSVEGGLDEHF	TGTGCCAGCAGCGTAGAGGGAGGGTTGGATGAGCATTTT
many	TRBV7-9	TRBJ2-5	NA	CASSPPALAIETQYF	TGTGCCAGCAGCCCACCTGCGCTAGCGATTGAGACCCAGTACTTC
few	TRBV4-2	TRBJ2-3	NA	CASSQGGVGGLTDMQYF	TGTGCCAGCAGCCAAGGTGGTGTCGGGGGGCTCACAGATATGCAGTATTTT
NA	TRBV2	TRBJ2-2	TRBD2	CASRLAGGELFF	TGTGCCAGTAGACTAGCGGGAGGGGAGCTGTTTTTT
many	TRBV9	TRBJ1-2	TRBD1	CASSAQGQGGNGYTF	TGTGCCAGCAGCGCCCAGGGACAGGGGGGCAATGGCTACACCTTC
many	TRBV20-1	TRBJ1-4	TRBD1	CSARGRRTGDWATNEKLFF	TGCAGTGCTAGAGGACGAAGGACAGGGGATTGGGCAACTAATGAAAAACTGTTTTTT
NA	TRBV7-2	TRBJ2-5	NA	CASSLVAGANTGETQYF	TGTGCCAGCAGCTTAGTCGCAGGGGCGAACACCGGGGAGACCCAGTACTTC
NA	TRBV2	TRBJ2-3	TRBD1	CASSASGTGASTDTQYF	TGTGCCAGCAGTGCCTCCGGGACAGGGGCGAGCACAGATACGCAGTATTTT
many	TRBV29-1	TRBJ2-5	NA	CSVGGGVRSVRETQYF	TGCAGCGTTGGGGGCGGGGTCCGGTCAGTCCGCGAGACCCAGTACTTC
few	TRBV6-1	TRBJ2-3	NA	CASRPSEGGADTQYF	TGTGCCAGCAGACCCTCAGAGGGGGGGGCAGATACGCAGTATTTT
many	TRBV4-2	TRBJ1-5	NA	CASSQDGQMVGRNQPQHF	TGTGCCAGCAGCCAAGACGGGCAGATGGTAGGTCGCAATCAGCCCCAGCATTTT
many	TRBV4-2	TRBJ2-7	NA	CASSQEGGGGTYEQYF	TGTGCCAGCAGCCAAGAAGGCGGGGGCGGGACCTACGAGCAGTACTTC
NA	TRBV4-2	TRBJ1-1	NA	CASSQATFNTEAFF	TGTGCCAGCAGCCAAGCCACTTTTAACACTGAAGCTTTCTTT
many	TRBV20-1	TRBJ2-1	TRBD2	CSATLAGGRHNEQFF	TGCAGTGCCACACTAGCGGGGGGGCGACACAATGAGCAGTTCTTC
many	TRBV12-3/TRBV12-4	TRBJ2-6	TRBD1	CASRRAGTASSGANVLTF	TGTGCCAGCAGGAGAGCCGGGACAGCAAGCTCTGGGGCCAACGTCCTGACTTTC
NA	TRBV12-3/TRBV12-4	TRBJ1-2	TRBD1	CASSTTGAGYTF	TGTGCCAGCAGTACGACAGGGGCTGGCTACACCTTC
many	TRBV7-2	TRBJ1-2	NA	CASSLEGTYGYTF	TGTGCCAGCAGCTTAGAGGGGACCTATGGCTACACCTTC
many	TRBV4-2	TRBJ2-5	TRBD1	CASSQDGTGGPETQYF	TGTGCCAGCAGCCAAGATGGGACAGGGGGCCCCGAGACCCAGTACTTC
NA	TRBV27	TRBJ2-1	NA	CASSLSSGSPLEQFF	TGTGCCAGCAGTTTATCCTCGGGGTCACCACTTGAGCAGTTCTTC
many	TRBV3-1	TRBJ2-1	TRBD2	CASSPIAGGYGGEQFF	TGTGCCAGCAGCCCAATAGCGGGAGGGTACGGTGGTGAGCAGTTCTTC
NA	TRBV5-8	TRBJ2-7	NA	CASSWTGASYEQYF	TGTGCCAGCAGCTGGACCGGGGCCAGCTACGAGCAGTACTTC
many	TRBV6-1	TRBJ2-7	TRBD1	CASSEGQHYEQYF	TGTGCCAGCAGTGAGGGACAGCACTACGAGCAGTACTTC
few	TRBV27	TRBJ2-3	TRBD2	CASSSPTSGSPDTQYF	TGTGCCAGCAGTTCCCCGACTAGCGGGAGTCCAGATACGCAGTATTTT
many	TRBV12-3/TRBV12-4	TRBJ1-5	TRBD1	CASNTGGNQPQHF	TGTGCCAGTAATACAGGGGGCAATCAGCCCCAGCATTTT
many	TRBV4-2	TRBJ2-7	NA	CASSPTRNGNRQYF	TGTGCCAGCAGCCCGACTAGGAATGGCAATAGGCAGTACTTC
NA	TRBV3-1	TRBJ2-7	NA	CASSQAPGPSYEQYF	TGTGCCAGCAGCCAAGCCCCGGGGCCCTCCTACGAGCAGTACTTC
many	TRBV7-9	TRBJ2-1	NA	CASSRGAVFSYNEQFF	TGTGCCAGCAGCCGGGGAGCGGTTTTCTCCTACAATGAGCAGTTCTTC
many	TRBV20-1	TRBJ2-2	TRBD2	CSARVGTSGAPPHTGELFF	TGCAGTGCTAGAGTGGGGACTAGCGGGGCGCCACCGCACACCGGGGAGCTGTTTTTT
NA	TRBV18	TRBJ1-3	NA	CASSPFRAGDSGNTIYF	TGTGCCAGCTCACCATTTCGGGCAGGAGACTCTGGAAACACCATATATTTT
many	TRBV5-6	TRBJ2-7	TRBD1	CASSQRLGTGFYEQYF	TGTGCCAGCAGCCAACGATTAGGGACAGGGTTTTACGAGCAGTACTTC
NA	TRBV20-1	TRBJ1-6	NA	CSARGVGGSRSPLHF	TGCAGTGCTAGGGGCGTCGGGGGTTCACGGTCACCCCTCCACTTT